The entry that follows covers one T cell receptor (beta chain) sequence. Its antigen specificity is not known. No much larger clonotype is one base removed from it; base qualities were not supplied. The sample comes from a study of shared clonotypes between healthy human individuals (dated by TCRdb to 2019 to 2021). For context, the study as a whole: The cohort included three men and a couple of women between 18 and 49 years of age. The study deeply sequenced blood TCR repertoires of about 5 healthy adults to estimate repertoire size and the extent of clonotype sharing between individuals. Different laboratories and diverse techniques were used to prepare libraries and sequence TCR repertoires, to increase sequencing depth and limit assay-specific biases. Between about 0.94 and 8.9 billion PBMCs per donor were obtained by leukapheresis.

Healthy HIV-negative adults with no recently reported acute infections or vaccinations were included as donors. Only Caucasian adults living in Nashville, Tennessee, USA were represented among the donors. For unsorted samples, about 90 million PBMCs were counted and genomic DNA was extracted with the QIAamp DNA Blood Mini kit. After blood collection by leukapheresis, PBMCs were isolated using Ficoll-Histopaque density gradient centrifugation and then cryopreserved in the vapor phase of liquid nitrogen. Spanning cysteine to phenylalanine, the CDR3 consists of 14 amino acids. Only CDR3 DNA remains: 42 bases, in frame from the first base. V gives up 0 bases and J gives up 4 bases, and the segment between their germline ends measures 7 bases. Sequences SGHRS (CDR1) and YFSETQ (CDR2) are obtained from the germline V gene. Points the paper makes about the study in general: Sampling was restricted to blood, and TCR repertoires in tissues likely differ from the TCR repertoires found in blood. Because the study included a small number of donors, the genetic and exposure-history diversity represented was limited. Based on pairwise subsampling, the degree of clonotype sharing among donors was expected to be affected by sequencing depth.

Using the deep immunoSEQ assay, multiplex PCR amplified TCR CDR3 regions from genomic DNA. Extracted genomic DNA from each cell subset was spread evenly across all wells of several immunoSEQ 96-well plates, with each plate serving as a replicate. Each replicate PCR for unsorted PBMC received about 0.3 ug genomic DNA, equal to approximately 30,000 T cell genomes. Genomic DNA from unsorted PBMC was sequenced over ten immunoSEQ deep assay plates. Purified libraries were quantified with a Qubit 3.0 fluorometer, sized on a Bioanalyzer 2100, and re-quantified with the KAPA Library Quantification kit. Every immunoSEQ 96-well plate was sequenced on a separate single-read 150-cycle Illumina NextSeq 550 flow cell. Under the source paper's analysis protocol: Because the immunoSEQ output held only junctional sequences and lacked quality scores, the filtering could not match the filtering applied to full-length reads. Sequences were annotated with PyIR, a Python wrapper for IgBLAST v1.9, using IMGT germline references to assign V/J genes and CDR3. Reads were removed for weak V/J assignments (E-value above 1e-6), missing CDR3, stop codons, out-of-frame junctions, or ambiguous translated residues. A V3J clonotype was defined by an identical inferred V gene, J gene, and CDR3 amino acid sequence. The percentage overlap between two repertoires was calculated by dividing the number of shared unique clonotypes by the size of the smaller repertoire. RTK rarefaction, the Chao1 estimator, and Recon v2.1 estimates of unobserved clonotypes were used to assess repertoire richness. Not all clones reach the TCRdb copy of this immuneACCESS table, which keeps in-frame sequences only. Checked studies attribute under half of the gap to unresolved V genes and leave the rest unexplained. V, J and clone size derive from that table, while D and trimming were established from the DNA sequence. In all, the sample holds roughly 500,000 clones, and about 76% of those were seen once. Around 14% of the sample is in the top ten clones.

The chain is assembled from TRBV5-1 and TRBJ1-4; the D gene cannot be named for sure. The clonotype originates from a woman aged 40 to 50 in good health. Some clones in this sample may be carry-over from other donors' samples. The sample was PBMCs. In nucleotide form, the sequence is TGCGCCAGCAGCTTGGGCGCAAGTAATGAAAAACTGTTTTTT. The resulting protein is CASSLGASNEKLFF.